The sequence of this TCR beta chain was determined in a study of T cell repertoires in cytomegalovirus infection. TCRdb called the reads again in MiXCR, with one record for every CDR3 protein. The sample comprises more than 400,000 distinct CDR3 sequences, approximately 26% of which are singletons, and less than 15% rests with the top ten. Germline assignment: CDR1 DFQATT and CDR2 SNEGSKA (reference sequence). The CDR3 sequence is 15 residues long. V shed 0 bases and J shed 4 bases, with 12 bases lying between them. This clonotype was obtained from a human donor in good health (CMV status not recorded). Some clones in this sample may be carry-over from other donors' samples. The sequencing input was PBMCs. The chain couples TRBV20-1 to TRBJ2-2; tentatively, D is TRBD1 (6 bases). This CDR3 reads CSARDRGLRTGELFF. The CDR3 region has the DNA TGCAGTGCTAGAGATAGGGGGTTGCGCACCGGGGAGCTGTTTTTT.